This paragraph reports one TCR beta chain. This specimen comes from a study of cytomegalovirus exposure and HLA in healthy donors. The PCR ran on 60 Vbeta and 13 Jbeta primers. Clones were read by immunoSEQ multiplex PCR, and TCRdb kept only the in-frame ones, dropping some. The sample has 150,000 to 200,000 clones. Germline lookup yields CDR1 GTSNPN and CDR2 SVGIG (reference sequence). The junction had 12 bases not matched to a gene; V was cut back by 5 bases and J by 4 bases. The CDR3 runs 16 residues. The receptor was derived from a man aged 30 to 45 in good health and CMV-seronegative. Specimen: PBMCs. This chain joins TRBV30 and TRBJ2-1; 9 bases line up with TRBD2. The CDR3 region has the DNA TGTGCCTGGTGTTTCGCGGGAGGGGAAAGATACAATGAGCAGTTCTTC. Its translation: CAWCFAGGERYNEQFF.